The 8 T cell receptor beta chains below come from one sample, sequenced in a study of control samples from healthy donors and cancer patients. TCRdb keeps only in-frame clones here, not all; method: immunoSEQ multiplex PCR. The table includes some 14,000 clones, 60% to 80% detected once. Sequences were obtained from formalin-fixed, paraffin-embedded tissue. These receptors were taken from a female donor with lung cancer.

This chain joins TRBV4-2 and TRBJ2-1; the match to TRBD2 covers 8 bases. This CDR3 comprises 15 residues. After removal of 2 bases from V and 3 bases from J, the junction contained 3 bases not matched to a gene. In germline, CDR1 is LGHNA, CDR2 YNFKEQ. For the CDR3, the DNA is TGTGCCAGCAGCCAAACAGCGGGAGACTACAATGAGCAGTTCTTC. Translated, it gives CASSQTAGDYNEQFF.

V gene TRBV10-3 combines with J gene TRBJ1-3; no clear D gene. Trimming took off 10 bases at V and 1 base at J, with 11 bases between the two ends. CDR3 length: 13 amino acids. CDR1 ENHRY and CDR2 SYGVKD come from the germline V gene. DNA of the CDR3: TGTGCCACCTACGAAGAATCTGGAAACACCATATATTTT. Translated, it gives CATYEESGNTIYF.

The sample holds a few counts of this clone. The chain carries TRBV6-5 and TRBJ2-7, with 7 bases that match TRBD1. CDR3 length: 14 amino acids. The J segment lost 3 bases and the V segment lost 3 bases, leaving 5 bases of the junction unmatched. Germline lookup yields CDR1 MNHEY and CDR2 SVGAGI. Here the CDR3 reads CASSYDRDVYEQYF. CDR3 coding DNA: TGTGCCAGCAGTTATGACAGGGATGTCTACGAGCAGTACTTC.

This clone came up once. V and J are TRBV30 and TRBJ1-5, with a tentative D call TRBD1 (6 bases). This CDR3 is 18 amino acids long. Germline V lookup: CDR1 GTSNPN, CDR2 SVGIG (reference sequence). V lost 5 bases and J lost 0, with 23 bases in between. CDR3 amino acids: CAWGPGTGLLDSNQPQHF. Here the CDR3 DNA reads TGTGCCTGGGGCCCCGGAACAGGGCTCCTTGATAGCAATCAGCCCCAGCATTTT.

This rearrangement joins TRBV15 to TRBJ1-1; D may be TRBD1 (6 bases). CDR1 and CDR2 from the germline V gene are LNHNV and YYDKDF (reference sequence). The V gene lost 3 bases and the J gene lost 8 bases, with 13 bases spanning the gap. This CDR3 spans 13 amino acids. CDR3 sequence reads: CATSRGRTDEAFF. DNA for the CDR3: TGTGCCACCAGCAGGGGACGGACAGACGAAGCTTTCTTT. Full variable domain (outside the CDR3, taken from reference TRBV15 and TRBJ1-1): DAMVIQNPRYQVTQFGKPVTLSCSQTLNHNVMYWYQQKSSQAPKLLFHYYDKDFNNEADTPDNFQSRRPNTSFCFLDIRSPGLGDTAMYLCATSRGRTDEAFFGQGTRLTVV.

The rearrangement uses TRBV28 and TRBJ1-5; D not certain. The V and J ends lost 3 bases and 0 bases respectively, with 12 bases between them. The CDR3 covers 16 residues. Germline CDR1 is MDHEN and CDR2 is SYDVKM. The CDR3: CASSFVARISNQPQHF. CDR3 nucleotides: TGTGCCAGCAGTTTCGTGGCGAGGATTAGCAATCAGCCCCAGCATTTT.

J is TRBJ2-1 and V is TRBV7-2, with 8 nucleotides matching TRBD2. This CDR3 spans 14 amino acids. With V trimmed by 1 base and J by 9 bases, 5 bases remained unmatched. CDR1 is SGHTA and CDR2 is FQGNSA in the germline V gene. For the CDR3, the DNA is TGTGCCAGCAGCTTAGGGACTAGCAGTAGTGAGCAGTTCTTC. It specifies CASSLGTSSSEQFF.

This chain links TRBV24-1 with TRBJ2-3, with 11 positions matching TRBD2. Losses at the gene ends were 0 bases for V and 6 bases for J; bases not matched to a gene: 7. The CDR3 extends over 17 amino acids. Germline lookup yields CDR1 KGHDR and CDR2 SFDVKD. In DNA form, the CDR3 reads TGTGCCACCAGTGATTTGTGCCTAGCGGGGGGCTTGGATACGCAGTATTTT. Amino acid sequence: CATSDLCLAGGLDTQYF.